Below are 13 T cell receptor beta chains sequenced from a single sample in a study of neoadjuvant anti-PD-1 for oral cavity cancer. Using immunoSEQ multiplex PCR, the repertoire was profiled, and TCRdb retains in-frame clones only, with some absent. The repertoire consists of fewer than 20,000 clones, with roughly 70% occurring once and the leading ten covering approximately 2.7%. The specimen was PBMCs, collected before nivolumab (anti-PD-1) treatment. The receptors were sampled from a person aged 35-79 years with oral cavity squamous cell carcinoma.

The V call is TRBV10-3, the J call TRBJ2-7, with a weak D call TRBD1 (6 bases). Germline CDR1 and CDR2: ENHRY and SYGVKD. This CDR3 is 14 amino acids long. V lost 4 bases and J lost 3, with 13 bases in between. The CDR3 coding sequence is TGTGCCATCAGTGGCCGGGACAAGCACTACGAGCAGTACTTC. It codes for CAISGRDKHYEQYF.

The rearrangement joins TRBV28 to TRBJ1-4; D perhaps matches TRBD1 (5 bases). CDR1 MDHEN and CDR2 SYDVKM come from the germline V gene. The CDR3 runs 12 residues. V gave up 5 bases and J gave up 4 bases, with 5 bases separating them. CDR3 loop: CASSRGNEKLFF. The CDR3 coding sequence is TGTGCCAGCAGTAGGGGTAATGAAAAACTGTTTTTT. Complete variable domain (other parts from reference TRBV28 and TRBJ1-4): DVKVTQSSRYLVKRTGEKVFLECVQDMDHENMFWYRQDPGLGLRLIYFSYDVKMKEKGDIPEGYSVSREKKERFSLILESASTNQTSMYLCASSRGNEKLFFGSGTQLSVL.

The rearrangement links TRBV19 to TRBJ2-7; 8 bases map to TRBD2. V lost 6 bases, J lost 4 bases, and 14 bases stayed unmatched. This CDR3 has 16 amino acids. In germline, CDR1 is LNHDA, CDR2 SQIVND (reference sequence). CDR3: CASRKTTGTRGYEQYF. The DNA of the CDR3 is TGTGCCAGTAGGAAGACTACCGGGACTAGGGGATACGAGCAGTACTTC.

The chain recombines TRBV6-5 with TRBJ2-7; 9 positions agree with TRBD2. Germline CDR1 reads MNHEY; CDR2 reads SVGAGI. The V and J ends lost 9 bases and 5 bases, in that order; junction bases with no gene match: 11. The CDR3 runs 14 residues. The CDR3 loop reads CASSVAGDPNEQYF. The CDR3 nucleotides read TGTGCCAGTTCCGTAGCGGGAGATCCCAACGAGCAGTACTTC.

In its sample, this clone was seen once. V is TRBV6-5 and J is TRBJ1-2; a possible D gene is TRBD1 (6 bases). Trimming removed 5 bases at V and 5 bases at J, with 15 bases between. The CDR3 is 14 residues long. Germline-derived CDR1 and CDR2 are MNHEY and SVGAGI. This CDR3 is CASSPYTGSYGYTF. For the CDR3, the DNA is TGTGCCAGCAGTCCGTACACAGGGAGTTATGGCTACACCTTC.

This rearrangement joins TRBV7-8 to TRBJ2-7; TRBD2 matches 8 bases. Unmatched junction bases numbered 10, after V lost 5 bases and J lost 4 bases. Looked up from germline, CDR1 is SGHVS and CDR2 is FQNEAQ. The CDR3 totals 15 residues. The CDR3 bases are TGTGCCAGCAGCCGGGAAGCGGGAGTGAGTTACGAGCAGTACTTC. Protein: CASSREAGVSYEQYF.

J is TRBJ2-7 and V is TRBV10-3, with 8 bases aligning to TRBD2. The CDR3 sequence is 15 residues long. V was clipped by 3 bases and J by 2 bases; unmatched bases: 6. From germline, CDR1 is ENHRY and CDR2 SYGVKD. CDR3 DNA sequence: TGTGCCATCAGTGAACTTGCGGGAGGAGCCTACGAGCAGTACTTC. This codes for CAISELAGGAYEQYF.

V gene TRBV5-1 combines with J gene TRBJ2-5, with 8 bases that match TRBD1. From germline, CDR1 is SGHRS and CDR2 YFSETQ. The junction had 3 bases not matched to a gene; V was cut back by 5 bases and J by 3 bases. This CDR3 comprises 13 residues. The CDR3 DNA is TGCGCCAGCAGGGAGGACAGGGAAGAGACCCAGTACTTC. It yields the protein CASREDREETQYF.

This clone was picked up a small number of times. The chain uses TRBV18 and TRBJ1-2, with D perhaps matching TRBD1 (5 bases). Germline V gene sequence: CDR1 KGHSH, CDR2 LQKENI. Trimming stripped 2 bases from V and 3 bases from J, with 13 bases between. This CDR3 has 15 amino acids. The CDR3 DNA follows: TGTGCCAGCTCACCAGGCGGGGCGGTGGACTATGGCTACACCTTC. It codes for CASSPGGAVDYGYTF.

The chain couples TRBV2 to TRBJ2-2; no clear D gene. The germline V and J ends were trimmed by 5 bases and 6 bases, with 13 bases remaining between them. Germline V CDR1 and CDR2: SNHLY, FYNNEI. The CDR3 is 14 amino acids. This chain's CDR3 is CASSPTHTAGELFF. The CDR3 nucleotides read TGTGCCAGCAGTCCGACTCACACGGCCGGGGAGCTGTTTTTT.

V and J are TRBV5-4 and TRBJ2-7; TRBD2 matches at 7 bases. The CDR3 covers 17 residues. The germline V gene has CDR1 SGHNT and CDR2 YYREEE (reference sequence). V shed 4 bases, J shed 4 bases, and the junction held 17 bases outside the gene matches. This CDR3 is CASSPWGSGGRAYEQYF. CDR3 sequence (DNA): TGTGCCAGCAGCCCTTGGGGGTCTGGCGGGAGAGCTTACGAGCAGTACTTC.

This clone was picked up a small number of times. The V and J genes are TRBV6-4 and TRBJ2-3, with 10 bases that match TRBD1. The CDR3 extends over 15 amino acids. The J segment lost 4 bases and the V segment lost 5 bases, leaving 6 bases of the junction unmatched. The germline gives CDR1 MRHNA, CDR2 SNTAGT. The CDR3 protein is CASSRGTGAADTQYF. The DNA for the CDR3 is TGTGCCAGCAGTAGGGGGACAGGGGCCGCAGATACGCAGTATTTT.

This clone occurred a few times. The gene calls are TRBV19 and TRBJ2-2; 8 bases line up with TRBD1. V was clipped by 9 bases and J by 3 bases; unmatched bases: 3. The CDR3 runs 13 residues. Germline V lookup: CDR1 LNHDA, CDR2 SQIVND (reference sequence). The CDR3 DNA reads as TGTGCCAGCGGGACAGGCGACACCGGGGAGCTGTTTTTT. Protein product: CASGTGDTGELFF.